What follows describes a single T cell receptor beta chain. The antigen remains undetermined. These data come from a study of PD-1 blockade in classical Hodgkin lymphoma. Whole-study findings and limits: The causes of the repertoire differences, possibly disease activity or prior therapy, remain undefined. For complete responders, baseline diversity was comparable to that of newly diagnosed patients. Diminished baseline TCR diversity has been reported in newly diagnosed patients relative to healthy donors.

Germline loops: CDR1 LNHDA, CDR2 SQIVND (reference sequence). V lost 6 bases, J lost 4 bases, and 13 bases lay in between. The CDR3 runs 14 residues. The table came from immunoSEQ multiplex PCR; TCRdb's copy has only in-frame clones and leaves some out. The sample holds 25,000 to 30,000 clones, about 78% seen once. Exposure to brentuximab vedotin varied, and each patient had relapsed following autologous stem cell transplantation. Complete response, partial response or progressive disease were the best responses. The gene calls are TRBV19 and TRBJ2-1; no definite D call. This TCR came from a human donor with classical Hodgkin lymphoma. This sample comprised peripheral blood mononuclear cells (PBMCs), obtained before the second cycle of nivolumab. CDR3 in amino acids: CASSSVAWYNEQFF. The CDR3 nucleotides read TGTGCCAGTAGCTCCGTCGCTTGGTACAATGAGCAGTTCTTC.